This record concerns one T cell receptor (beta chain) sequence. Germline loops: CDR1 MNHEY, CDR2 SMNVEV (reference sequence). The CDR3 consists of 16 residues. V shed 3 bases and J 1 base; nucleotides not matched to a gene: 6. The record originates from a study of cytomegalovirus exposure and HLA in healthy donors. The PCR ran on 60 Vbeta and 13 Jbeta primers. Using immunoSEQ multiplex PCR, the repertoire was profiled, and TCRdb retains in-frame clones only, with some absent. The table lists 150,000 or so clones, more than 70% of them singletons. The specimen was PBMCs. This chain connects TRBV27 to TRBJ1-5; 7 bases fit TRBD1. This TCR came from a woman aged 35 to 49 in good health and CMV-seropositive. CDR3: CASSFISRGSNQPQHF. The CDR3 DNA follows: TGTGCCAGCAGTTTCATCTCCAGGGGGAGCAATCAGCCCCAGCATTTT.